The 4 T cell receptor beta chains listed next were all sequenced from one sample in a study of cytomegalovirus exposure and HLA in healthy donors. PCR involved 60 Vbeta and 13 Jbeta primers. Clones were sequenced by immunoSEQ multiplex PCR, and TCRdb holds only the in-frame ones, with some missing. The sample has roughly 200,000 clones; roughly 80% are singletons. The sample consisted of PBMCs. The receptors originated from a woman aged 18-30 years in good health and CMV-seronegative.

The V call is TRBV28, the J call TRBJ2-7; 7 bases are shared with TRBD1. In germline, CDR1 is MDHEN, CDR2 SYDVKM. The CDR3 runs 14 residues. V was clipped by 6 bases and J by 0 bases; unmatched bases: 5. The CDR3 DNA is TGTGCCAGCAGAGTGGACAGGTCCTCCTACGAGCAGTACTTC. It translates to CASRVDRSSYEQYF.

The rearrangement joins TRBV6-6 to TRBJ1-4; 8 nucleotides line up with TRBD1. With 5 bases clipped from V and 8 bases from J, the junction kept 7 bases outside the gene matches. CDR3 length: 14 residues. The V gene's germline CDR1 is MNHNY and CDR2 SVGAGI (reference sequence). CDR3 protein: CASSVLAGGEKLFF. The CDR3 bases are TGTGCCAGCAGTGTGCTGGCAGGGGGCGAAAAACTGTTTTTT.

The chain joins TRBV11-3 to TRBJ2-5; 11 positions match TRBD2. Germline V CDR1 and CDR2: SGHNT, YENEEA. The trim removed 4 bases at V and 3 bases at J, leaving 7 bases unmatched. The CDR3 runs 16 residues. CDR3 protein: CASSSLLAGAEETQYF. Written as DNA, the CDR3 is TGTGCCAGCAGCTCGCTACTAGCGGGAGCTGAAGAGACCCAGTACTTC.

The CDR3 DNA reads as TGTGCCAGCAGCTCAGGGACAGGGAGGCCAAACACCATATATTTT. Amino acids: CASSSGTGRPNTIYF. The chain combines TRBV28 with TRBJ1-3, with TRBD1 identical over 9 bases. Germline assignment: CDR1 MDHEN and CDR2 SYDVKM. This CDR3 contains 15 residues. V was pared by 6 bases and J by 6 bases, with 9 bases of the junction left unmatched.